This T cell receptor beta chain emerged from a study of cytomegalovirus exposure and HLA in healthy donors. Notes on the study in general: TCR beta chains numbering approximately 150 were designated cytomegalovirus-associated.

In regard to this clone: Antigen specificity is unknown.

Generated by immunoSEQ multiplex PCR, the TCRdb table keeps only in-frame clones and is missing some. The sample yields around 95,000 clones, around 85% seen once. The CDR3 has 15 amino acids. Looked up from germline, CDR1 is MDHEN and CDR2 is SYDVKM. Trimming shortened V by 3 bases and J by 9 bases, and 18 bases separated the two germline ends. The clonotype was recovered from a man aged 18-30 years in good health and CMV-seropositive. V usage is TRBV28 and J usage is TRBJ1-3; D might be TRBD1 (5 bases). Sequenced: PBMCs. CDR3 DNA: TGTGCCAGCAGTTTCAGGATTAGGACAAGGGGCACCATATATTTT. Its translation: CASSFRIRTRGTIYF.